A single sample is the source of the 16 T cell receptor beta chains below, sequenced in a study of T cell responses to AZD1222 COVID-19 vaccine (dated by TCRdb to about 2021). The sample's time point label, decoded: baseline before first vaccination. Libraries were prepared through the immunoSEQ multiplex PCR assay. TCRdb re-hosts the immuneACCESS table, in-frame sequences only. Its copies lack some clones; in the studies checked, an unresolved V gene accounts for under half of them, and the cause for the rest is not known. In this sample the table shows 110,000 to 150,000 clones, 89% of which occur a single time. The top ten constitute over 2.5% of the sample. The source material was peripheral blood, sampled on day 0 of AZD1222 vaccination. These receptors all come from an adult in good health.

The J gene is TRBJ2-3, the V gene TRBV11-2, with a possible D match to TRBD2 (7 bases). V was shortened by 3 bases and J by 1 base, with 20 bases between the two germline ends. CDR1 and CDR2 (germline): SGHAT, FQNNGV. CDR3 size: 18 residues. CDR3 sequence: CASSLGGTGTPRTDTQYF. The CDR3 DNA reads as TGTGCCAGCAGCTTGGGGGGGACTGGGACACCTCGCACAGATACGCAGTATTTT.

The V gene is TRBV27, the J gene TRBJ1-6; D gene unclear. V dropped 6 bases and J dropped 6 bases, with 15 bases sitting between them. Germline-derived CDR1 and CDR2 are MNHEY and SMNVEV (reference sequence). The CDR3 is 15 amino acids. CDR3 sequence (DNA): TGTGCCAGCAGAGACCCGACATTATCTAATTCACCCCTCCACTTT. Translated, it gives CASRDPTLSNSPLHF.

The rearrangement links TRBV4-2 to TRBJ2-6, with D unclear. The CDR3 sequence is 15 residues long. Deletions cut 2 bases from V and 1 base from J, with 6 bases between. Per the germline V gene, CDR1 is LGHNA and CDR2 is YNFKEQ. The CDR3 spells CASSQRRSGANVLTF. CDR3 DNA: TGTGCCAGCAGCCAAAGAAGGTCTGGGGCCAACGTCCTGACTTTC.

This rearrangement joins TRBV4-1 to TRBJ1-3, with TRBD1 matching 9 bases. The CDR3 runs 15 residues. Unmatched junction bases numbered 6, after V lost 1 base and J lost 8 bases. Germline lookup yields CDR1 MGHRA and CDR2 YSYEKL. CDR3 bases: TGCGCCAGCAGCCAAGTGGGGACAGGGAGCGACACCATATATTTT. Its protein product is CASSQVGTGSDTIYF.

This clone was found once. The V gene is TRBV7-9, the J gene TRBJ1-1; no clear D. V lost 1 base to trimming and J lost 7 bases, with 10 bases between them. The CDR3 extends over 13 amino acids. Per germline, CDR1 SEHNR and CDR2 FQNEAQ (reference sequence). The CDR3 DNA is TGTGCCAGCAGCTTAGACGTGAGGAGTGAAGCTTTCTTT. This gives the protein CASSLDVRSEAFF.

A remark on this clone: The sample holds other DNA sequences that translate to the same CDR3. V usage is TRBV7-2 and J usage is TRBJ1-3; 7 positions agree with TRBD1. Germline V gives CDR1 SGHTA, CDR2 FQGNSA. The CDR3 has 15 residues. Trimming removed 5 bases from V and 1 base from J; junction bases left unmatched: 5. Here the CDR3 DNA reads TGTGCCAGCAGCCGGGACAGTCTTTCTGGAAACACCATATATTTT. Its translation: CASSRDSLSGNTIYF.

Here the CDR3 reads CASSVEGDQAGYGYTF. CDR3 coding DNA: TGTGCCAGCAGCGTAGAAGGTGATCAGGCGGGCTATGGCTACACCTTC. V and J are TRBV9 and TRBJ1-2; no reliable D call. The CDR3 sequence is 16 residues long. Germline CDR1 reads SGDLS; CDR2 reads YYNGEE. Trimming took 0 bases from V and 4 from J, leaving 16 bases between them.

This clone was detected once. V is TRBV7-9 and J is TRBJ2-3; 11 bases are a match to TRBD2. Unmatched junction bases numbered 3, after V lost 3 bases and J lost 1 base. CDR1 and CDR2 (germline): SEHNR, FQNEAQ (reference sequence). The CDR3 extends over 16 amino acids. The CDR3 here is CASSFLTSGGTDTQYF. The CDR3 DNA is TGTGCCAGCAGCTTTTTGACTAGCGGGGGCACAGATACGCAGTATTTT. The entire variable domain, with the rest obtained from reference TRBV7-9 and TRBJ2-3, is as follows: DTGVSQNPRHKITKRGQNVTFRCDPISEHNRLYWYRQTLGQGPEFLTYFQNEAQLEKSRLLSDRFSAERPKGSFSTLEIQRTEQGDSAMYLCASSFLTSGGTDTQYFGPGTRLTVL.

The chain joins TRBV7-9 to TRBJ1-2; D not certain. The germline gives CDR1 SEHNR, CDR2 FQNEAQ (reference sequence). V was clipped by 0 bases and J by 4 bases, with 12 bases between them. The CDR3 is made up of 15 amino acids. The CDR3 DNA reads TGTGCCAGCAGCTTAGCGCGGGCGGTAGGCTATGGCTACACCTTC. This sequence encodes CASSLARAVGYGYTF.

This clone was seen once. The chain carries TRBV9 and TRBJ2-3, with D possibly matching TRBD1 (6 bases). CDR3 size: 16 residues. CDR1 is SGDLS and CDR2 is YYNGEE in the germline V gene. With 4 bases removed from V and 1 base from J, the gap between germline ends came to 16 bases. The CDR3: CASSYSPTGRTDTQYF. The CDR3 coding sequence is TGTGCCAGCAGCTACTCCCCCACAGGGCGCACAGATACGCAGTATTTT.

J is TRBJ2-3 and V is TRBV9; D unclear. Germline CDR1 and CDR2: SGDLS and YYNGEE. V lost 4 bases to trimming and J lost 6 bases, with 12 bases between them. This CDR3 region has 13 residues. CDR3 coding DNA: TGTGCCAGCAGCCCAGTGAGTCGGGATACGCAGTATTTT. It codes for CASSPVSRDTQYF.

This clone was observed a handful of times. The rearrangement uses TRBV11-2 and TRBJ1-1; D call uncertain. The CDR3 has 17 amino acids. Germline V gene lookup returns CDR1 SGHAT and CDR2 FQNNGV. The V end lost 4 bases, the J end lost 1 base, and 19 bases lay between the germline ends. CDR3 amino acids: CASSSLRSGPRNTEAFF. The CDR3 nucleotides read TGTGCCAGCAGCTCCCTTAGATCCGGGCCGCGGAACACTGAAGCTTTCTTT.

The chain joins TRBV19 to TRBJ1-6, with a weak D call TRBD1 (6 bases). The CDR3 loop spans 16 amino acids. V was cut by 5 bases and J by 8 bases, with 19 bases left in between. CDR1 is LNHDA, CDR2 SQIVND, per germline (reference sequence). The CDR3 sequence is CASSGGPQQGYSPLHF. The CDR3 coding sequence is TGTGCCAGTAGTGGGGGCCCCCAACAGGGTTATTCACCCCTCCACTTT. The whole variable domain, remainder taken from reference TRBV19 and TRBJ1-6, is DGGITQSPKYLFRKEGQNVTLSCEQNLNHDAMYWYRQDPGQGLRLIYYSQIVNDFQKGDIAEGYSVSREKKESFPLTVTSAQKNPTAFYLCASSGGPQQGYSPLHFGNGTRLTVT.

The rearrangement uses TRBV10-3 and TRBJ2-2; 10 bases agree with TRBD2. CDR1 ENHRY and CDR2 SYGVKD come from the germline V gene. The J segment lost 4 bases and the V segment lost 3 bases, leaving 2 bases of the junction unmatched. The CDR3 consists of 15 residues. CDR3 amino acids: CAISDGLAATGELFF. The CDR3 DNA reads TGTGCCATCAGTGATGGACTAGCGGCCACCGGGGAGCTGTTTTTT.

The CDR3 here is CASSIVPDFNQPQHF. The CDR3, as DNA: TGTGCCAGTAGTATTGTTCCGGACTTCAATCAGCCCCAGCATTTT. The rearrangement joins TRBV19 to TRBJ1-5; D unclear. Germline values: CDR1 LNHDA, CDR2 SQIVND (reference sequence). The CDR3 sequence is 15 residues long. V lost 3 bases, J lost 3 bases, and 12 bases lay in between.

V is TRBV7-9 and J is TRBJ2-1, with 10 bases lining up with TRBD2. Germline V gene sequence: CDR1 SEHNR, CDR2 FQNEAQ (reference sequence). The CDR3 is 15 residues long. The V and J ends lost 5 bases and 10 bases, in that order; junction bases with no gene match: 11. CDR3: CASSPSGGASREQFF. CDR3 nucleotide sequence: TGTGCCAGCAGCCCTAGCGGGGGCGCCTCTAGGGAGCAGTTCTTC.